Shown below are 32 T cell receptor beta chains from a single sample sequenced in a study of tissue T cells after allogeneic stem cell transplantation. TCRdb's copy holds only in-frame clones and misses some; the assay was immunoSEQ multiplex PCR. Among 25,000 to 35,000 clones listed, approximately 85% were seen once. Sequenced here: blood, sampled before transplantation. The receptors shown here come from a woman aged 18 to 55 who later had graft-versus-host disease after an allogeneic stem cell transplant.

The chain uses TRBV28 and TRBJ2-7; possibly TRBD1 or TRBD2 for D (5 bases each). The V gene lost 3 bases and the J gene lost 5 bases, with 14 bases spanning the gap. Germline V gene data show CDR1 as MDHEN and CDR2 as SYDVKM. This CDR3 is built from 14 residues. The CDR3 region is CASSFRGARDEQYF. DNA for the CDR3: TGTGCCAGCAGTTTTAGGGGAGCTCGAGACGAGCAGTACTTC.

The rearrangement joins TRBV12-3 or TRBV12-4 to TRBJ2-1; D may be TRBD1 (6 bases). The CDR3 is made up of 12 amino acids. V lost 6 bases, J lost 10 bases, and 13 bases lay in between. The CDR3: CASRKQGEEQFF. CDR3 DNA: TGTGCCAGCAGGAAACAGGGCGAGGAGCAGTTCTTC.

This chain uses TRBV7-9 with TRBJ2-3; D ambiguous. The CDR3 extends over 15 amino acids. The V end was cut by 4 bases, the J end by 3 bases, with 14 bases between. Germline CDR1 and CDR2: SEHNR and FQNEAQ (reference sequence). CDR3 DNA: TGTGCCAGCAGCTCCTGGTCGGAGAGTACAGATACGCAGTATTTT. Its translation is CASSSWSESTDTQYF.

The V call is TRBV6-4, the J call TRBJ2-3; D gene unclear. V dropped 4 bases and J dropped 0 bases, with 5 bases sitting between them. The germline V gene has CDR1 MRHNA and CDR2 SNTAGT. This CDR3 is 13 amino acids long. CDR3: CASSGSSTDTQYF. The DNA for the CDR3 is TGTGCCAGCAGTGGGTCTAGCACAGATACGCAGTATTTT.

This chain links TRBV5-5 with TRBJ2-1; TRBD2 is a possible D gene (7 bases). Trimming removed 4 bases from V and 10 bases from J, with 21 bases in between. This CDR3 has 15 residues. CDR1 and CDR2 (germline): SGHKS, YYEKEE (reference sequence). The CDR3 DNA is TGTGCCAGCAGCGAAAGGGGGGGTTTTAGCGGGGAGCAGTTCTTC. Residues: CASSERGGFSGEQFF.

This clone was seen more than once but under ten times. The V call is TRBV18, the J call TRBJ2-3; D is unclear. CDR3 length: 14 amino acids. V lost 5 bases and J 5 bases, leaving 14 bases between the germline ends. Germline V gives CDR1 KGHSH, CDR2 LQKENI. The CDR3 reads CASSISVAVDTQYF. The CDR3, as DNA: TGTGCCAGCTCAATATCAGTGGCCGTAGATACGCAGTATTTT.

J is TRBJ1-5 and V is TRBV5-4; D remains ambiguous. Trimming left V 7 bases short and J 3 bases short, with 11 bases between. CDR1 is SGHNT, CDR2 YYREEE, per germline (reference sequence). There are 13 residues in the CDR3. CDR3 protein: CASAEAPNQPQHF. As DNA, the CDR3 is TGTGCCAGCGCGGAGGCTCCCAATCAGCCCCAGCATTTT.

This chain uses TRBV7-9 with TRBJ2-3, with unresolved D. The germline CDR1 and CDR2 sequences are SEHNR and FQNEAQ (reference sequence). The V and J ends lost 4 bases and 4 bases respectively, with 9 bases between them. This CDR3 comprises 13 residues. For the CDR3, the DNA is TGTGCCAGCAGCTACCCAGCCTCAGATACGCAGTATTTT. It yields the protein CASSYPASDTQYF. Using reference TRBV7-9 and TRBJ2-3 for the parts outside the CDR3, the full variable domain is DTGVSQNPRHKITKRGQNVTFRCDPISEHNRLYWYRQTLGQGPEFLTYFQNEAQLEKSRLLSDRFSAERPKGSFSTLEIQRTEQGDSAMYLCASSYPASDTQYFGPGTRLTVL.

This clone was counted a few times. V gene TRBV6-6 combines with J gene TRBJ1-1; D gene uncertain. Germline CDR1 is MNHNY and CDR2 is SVGAGI (reference sequence). V dropped 6 bases and J dropped 6 bases, with 8 bases sitting between them. The CDR3 is made up of 11 amino acids. CDR3 bases: TGTGCCAGCAGCCCGTTCCCTGAAGCTTTCTTT. Encoded protein: CASSPFPEAFF.

This chain links TRBV5-1 with TRBJ1-2; 9 bases fit TRBD1. The length of the CDR3 is 14 residues. CDR1 is SGHRS and CDR2 is YFSETQ in the germline V gene. J lost 6 bases, V lost 4 bases, and 7 bases had no gene match. The CDR3 spells CASSQGQGVNGYTF. The CDR3 coding sequence is TGCGCCAGCAGCCAGGGACAGGGAGTAAATGGCTACACCTTC.

The gene calls are TRBV5-6 and TRBJ1-1, with D unresolved. Per the germline V gene, CDR1 is SGHDT and CDR2 is YYEEEE. The CDR3 has 13 amino acids. Trimming left V 1 base short and J 7 bases short, with 11 bases between. The CDR3 is CASSLLGRVEAFF. CDR3 nucleotides: TGTGCCAGCAGCTTGTTGGGTCGGGTTGAAGCTTTCTTT. Filled out from reference TRBV5-6 and TRBJ1-1, the complete variable domain reads DAGVTQSPTHLIKTRGQQVTLRCSPKSGHDTVSWYQQALGQGPQFIFQYYEEEERQRGNFPDRFSGHQFPNYSSELNVNALLLGDSALYLCASSLLGRVEAFFGQGTRLTVV.

The V call is TRBV7-2, the J call TRBJ2-7; TRBD1 matches 7 bases. The CDR3 runs 15 residues. The trim removed 4 bases at V and 2 bases at J, leaving 8 bases unmatched. The germline gives CDR1 SGHTA, CDR2 FQGNSA. Here the CDR3 DNA reads TGTGCCAGCAGCTATGAACCGGGACAGACCTACGAGCAGTACTTC. Protein product: CASSYEPGQTYEQYF. Together with reference TRBV7-2 and TRBJ2-7, the CDR3 gives the full variable domain: GAGVSQSPSNKVTEKGKDVELRCDPISGHTALYWYRQSLGQGLEFLIYFQGNSAPDKSGLPSDRFSAERTGGSVSTLTIQRTQQEDSAVYLCASSYEPGQTYEQYFGPGTRLTVT.

The CDR3 region has the DNA TGCGCCAGCAGCTACAAAACCGGCGGGATAAATTTTGTTGAGCAGTTCTTC. As protein: CASSYKTGGINFVEQFF. The chain joins TRBV5-1 to TRBJ2-1; possibly TRBD2 for D (6 bases). Trimming removed 3 bases at V and 9 bases at J, with 25 bases between. Germline CDR1 SGHRS, CDR2 YFSETQ. The CDR3 spans 17 residues.

This chain uses TRBV7-9 with TRBJ1-1, with D possibly being TRBD1 (6 bases). CDR1 is SEHNR, CDR2 FQNEAQ, per germline (reference sequence). The CDR3 runs 14 residues. V dropped 5 bases and J dropped 4 bases, with 14 bases sitting between them. CDR3 DNA sequence: TGTGCCAGCAGCGACGACAGGTGGATCACTGAAGCTTTCTTT. It translates to CASSDDRWITEAFF.

The rearrangement joins TRBV6-4 to TRBJ2-1, with D tentatively TRBD1 or TRBD2 (6 bases each). The CDR3 sequence is 15 residues long. V dropped 0 bases and J dropped 8 bases, with 14 bases sitting between them. The germline CDR1 and CDR2 sequences are MRHNA and SNTAGT. The CDR3: CASSDSEGVVDEQFF. The CDR3 region has the DNA TGTGCCAGCAGTGACTCGGAGGGGGTGGTCGATGAGCAGTTCTTC.

The chain couples TRBV27 to TRBJ1-2; TRBD1 matches 7 bases. The length of the CDR3 is 14 residues. CDR1 is MNHEY, CDR2 SMNVEV, per germline (reference sequence). Trimming at V came to 5 bases and at J to 4 bases, leaving 7 bases not matched to a gene. In DNA, the CDR3 is TGTGCCAGCAGTAAGCGGACAGGATCCTATGGCTACACCTTC. It yields the protein CASSKRTGSYGYTF.

This chain links TRBV12-5 with TRBJ2-1, with 7 bases lining up with TRBD1. Germline V gene lookup returns CDR1 LGHNT and CDR2 FRNRAP. V shed 5 bases and J 6 bases; nucleotides not matched to a gene: 13. CDR3 length: 16 residues. DNA of the CDR3: TGTGCTAGTGGTCCCACGACAGGGTCGATAGCCAATGAGCAGTTCTTC. This codes for CASGPTTGSIANEQFF.

This clone was seen a handful of times. The chain carries TRBV4-1 and TRBJ2-1; 12 bases agree with TRBD1. Germline V gene lookup returns CDR1 MGHRA and CDR2 YSYEKL. The V and J ends lost 5 bases and 6 bases, in that order; junction bases with no gene match: 8. The CDR3 spans 16 residues. CDR3 sequence (DNA): TGCGCCAGCAGCTTAAGGGGGACAGGGGGCATCAATGAGCAGTTCTTC. Translated: CASSLRGTGGINEQFF.

V and J are TRBV2 and TRBJ1-1; a possible D gene is TRBD1 (5 bases). Germline CDR1 SNHLY, CDR2 FYNNEI. The CDR3 contains 14 residues. Trimming shortened V by 3 bases and J by 13 bases, and 21 bases separated the two germline ends. Here the CDR3 reads CASSDYMLDTALFF. CDR3 in DNA: TGTGCCAGCAGTGATTATATGTTGGACACGGCTCTTTTCTTT.

The rearrangement links TRBV5-4 to TRBJ1-6; 9 bases are a match to TRBD1. Germline V gives CDR1 SGHNT, CDR2 YYREEE (reference sequence). The V and J ends lost 4 bases and 6 bases, in that order; junction bases with no gene match: 5. There are 15 residues in the CDR3. The CDR3: CASSLGQGGNSPLHF. The CDR3 coding sequence is TGTGCCAGCAGCCTGGGACAGGGAGGTAATTCACCCCTCCACTTT.

V and J are TRBV28 and TRBJ2-1; D may be TRBD2 (6 bases). The CDR3 runs 13 residues. Germline loops: CDR1 MDHEN, CDR2 SYDVKM. The V end lost 11 bases, the J end lost 5 bases, and 16 bases lay between the germline ends. CDR3 nucleotides: TGTGCCGCAGACGCGGGGCTCAACAATGAGCAGTTCTTC. Its translation: CAADAGLNNEQFF.

This chain connects TRBV27 to TRBJ2-7, with TRBD1 matching over 8 bases. The CDR3 contains 14 residues. Trimming cost V 5 bases and J 4 bases; bases outside gene matches: 7. Germline CDR1 reads MNHEY; CDR2 reads SMNVEV (reference sequence). Here the CDR3 DNA reads TGTGCCAGCAGTCCCCGGACAGGGAGGTACGAGCAGTACTTC. Its translation is CASSPRTGRYEQYF.

The V gene is TRBV30, the J gene TRBJ2-3; a weak D match, TRBD2 (6 bases). Trimming shortened V by 2 bases and J by 0 bases, and 9 bases separated the two germline ends. The CDR3 consists of 14 residues. The V gene's germline CDR1 is GTSNPN and CDR2 SVGIG (reference sequence). The CDR3 region is CAWSMSGSTDTQYF. The CDR3 DNA reads as TGTGCCTGGAGTATGAGCGGGAGCACAGATACGCAGTATTTT.

V is TRBV29-1 and J is TRBJ2-3; 10 nucleotides agree with TRBD1. CDR3 size: 14 residues. Unmatched junction bases numbered 3, after V lost 1 base and J lost 5 bases. Germline lookup yields CDR1 SQVTM and CDR2 ANQGSEA. CDR3: CSVEGGTGVDTQYF. Written as DNA, the CDR3 is TGCAGCGTTGAAGGGGGGACAGGGGTAGATACGCAGTATTTT.

This chain connects TRBV11-2 to TRBJ2-7; either TRBD1 or TRBD2 may supply D (5 bases each). Trimming left V 7 bases short and J 3 bases short, with 16 bases between. The CDR3 is 14 amino acids. CDR1 is SGHAT and CDR2 is FQNNGV in the germline V gene. CDR3 DNA sequence: TGTGCCAGCAACACTAGATCAGGGAGCTACGAGCAGTACTTC. Protein: CASNTRSGSYEQYF.

The chain couples TRBV5-4 to TRBJ2-6, with 8 bases matching TRBD1. The germline CDR1 and CDR2 sequences are SGHNT and YYREEE (reference sequence). The V and J ends lost 4 bases and 0 bases, in that order; junction bases with no gene match: 15. The CDR3 totals 20 residues. For the CDR3, the DNA is TGTGCCAGCAGCCTGGGCCAGGGGGCGATGGGACCCTCTGGGGCCAACGTCCTGACTTTC. It encodes CASSLGQGAMGPSGANVLTF.

The chain is built from TRBV27 and TRBJ1-2; 8 positions match TRBD1. Trimming took 4 bases from V and 4 from J; bases not matched to a gene: 11. Germline V CDR1 and CDR2: MNHEY, SMNVEV (reference sequence). This CDR3 comprises 16 residues. The CDR3 reads CASSSQMDRDGYGYTF. The CDR3 nucleotides are TGTGCCAGCAGTTCCCAAATGGACAGGGACGGCTATGGCTACACCTTC.

CDR3 region: CASSEFALTNEKLFF. CDR3 nucleotide sequence: TGTGCCAGCAGTGAATTTGCTCTCACCAATGAAAAACTGTTTTTT. The gene calls are TRBV2 and TRBJ1-4; D remains ambiguous. Germline CDR1 reads SNHLY; CDR2 reads FYNNEI. V lost 2 bases and J lost 5, with 12 bases in between. CDR3 length equals 15 residues. Full variable domain (missing parts from reference TRBV2 and TRBJ1-4): EPEVTQTPSHQVTQMGQEVILRCVPISNHLYFYWYRQILGQKVEFLVSFYNNEISEKSEIFDDQFSVERPDGSNFTLKIRSTKLEDSAMYFCASSEFALTNEKLFFGSGTQLSVL.

The chain employs TRBV7-9 and TRBJ2-7; D possibly corresponds to TRBD1 (6 bases). Trimming pared 1 base from V and 6 bases from J, leaving 7 bases between. The germline gives CDR1 SEHNR, CDR2 FQNEAQ (reference sequence). The CDR3 is 12 amino acids. CDR3 in amino acids: CASSLGRGEQYF. The CDR3 coding sequence is TGTGCCAGCAGCTTAGGCAGGGGCGAGCAGTACTTC.

For this clone: Germline and junction disagree at one end, which may indicate a read error. The V call is TRBV2, the J call TRBJ2-2, with D maybe TRBD1 (6 bases). The CDR3 length is 16 residues. CDR1 SNHLY and CDR2 FYNNEI come from the germline V gene. The CDR3 here is CASSLAQGLNSGELFF. CDR3 nucleotide sequence: TGTGCCAGCAGTCTCGCCCAGGGGCTGAACTCCGGGGAGCTGTTTTTT.

V usage is TRBV19 and J usage is TRBJ1-1; a weak D match, TRBD1 (5 bases). CDR3 size: 17 residues. CDR1 and CDR2 (germline): LNHDA, SQIVND (reference sequence). Trimming cost V 5 bases and J 0 bases, with 19 bases left between them. The CDR3 sequence: CASSPRTNEPMNTEAFF. In DNA form, the CDR3 reads TGTGCCAGTAGTCCTCGGACAAACGAGCCGATGAACACTGAAGCTTTCTTT.

The chain uses TRBV30 and TRBJ1-1, with D hard to call. This CDR3 spans 13 amino acids. The ends were cut back, 0 bases at V and 4 bases at J, with 9 bases in the middle. Looked up from germline, CDR1 is GTSNPN and CDR2 is SVGIG (reference sequence). In DNA, the CDR3 is TGTGCCTGGAGTGTAAAAAGGAGCACTGAAGCTTTCTTT. Encoded protein: CAWSVKRSTEAFF.